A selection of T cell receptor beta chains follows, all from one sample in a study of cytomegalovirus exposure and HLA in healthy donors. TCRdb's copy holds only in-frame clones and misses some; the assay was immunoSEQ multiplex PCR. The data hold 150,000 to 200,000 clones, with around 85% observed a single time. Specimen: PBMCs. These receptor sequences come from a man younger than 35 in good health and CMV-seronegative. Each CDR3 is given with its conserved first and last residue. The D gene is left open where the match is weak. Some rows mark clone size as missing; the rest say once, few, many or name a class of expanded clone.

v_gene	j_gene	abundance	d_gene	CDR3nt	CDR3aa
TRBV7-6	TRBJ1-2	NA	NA	TGTGCCAGCAGCTTAGCGCTGGGGCCCCAAAGCCTAAGCTATGGCTACACCTTC	CASSLALGPQSLSYGYTF
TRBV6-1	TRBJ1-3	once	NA	TGTGCCAGCAGTGAGTCAGGCTCTGGAAACACCATATATTTT	CASSESGSGNTIYF
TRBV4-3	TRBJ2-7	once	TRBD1	TGCGCCAGCAGCCCTGGACAGGGTAACTACGAGCAGTACTTC	CASSPGQGNYEQYF
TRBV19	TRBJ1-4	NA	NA	TGTGCCAGTAGTACCACAGGAACGGGTGAAAAACTGTTTTTT	CASSTTGTGEKLFF
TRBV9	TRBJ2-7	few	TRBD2	TGTGCCAGCGGGGCCGGGGGGACCGCCTACGAGCAGTACTTC	CASGAGGTAYEQYF
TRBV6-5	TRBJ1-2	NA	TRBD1	TGTGCCAGCAGTTACGGGGCAGGGGGCGAGGGCTACACCTTC	CASSYGAGGEGYTF
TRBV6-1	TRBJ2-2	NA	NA	TGTGCCAGCAGTGAACAGGTCACCGGGGAGCTGTTTTTT	CASSEQVTGELFF
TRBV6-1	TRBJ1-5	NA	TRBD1	TGTGCCAGCAGTGAAAGGCTACAGGGGGCAAGTCAGCCCCAGCATTTT	CASSERLQGASQPQHF
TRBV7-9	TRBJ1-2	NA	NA	TGTGCCAGCAGCTTAGCGATGACAGCCATCTCTGGCTACACCTTC	CASSLAMTAISGYTF
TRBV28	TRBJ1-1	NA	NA	TGTGCCAGCAGCGACGGGACAAACACTGAAGCTTTCTTT	CASSDGTNTEAFF
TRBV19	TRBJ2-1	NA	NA	TGTGCCAGTAGTATAGGGCCTCAGCGGGCTTACAATGAGCAGTTCTTC	CASSIGPQRAYNEQFF